This T cell receptor (beta chain) was sequenced for a study of metastatic and nonmetastatic thyroid tumors. The germline CDR1 and CDR2 sequences are SGHAT and FQNNGV. The CDR3 is 16 amino acids. V was pared by 3 bases and J by 7 bases, with 9 bases of the junction left unmatched. This clone was recorded at least ten times. Every patient underwent thyroid surgery untreated. TCRdb recomputed clones from the PCR reads via MiXCR. The sample gives tens of thousands of clones, about a sixth of which show up once; 9.9% is in the top ten. Source material: tumor tissue. The source of this sequence is a female donor with papillary thyroid cancer or a benign thyroid nodule (not recorded which). Some clones in this sample may be carry-over from other donors' samples. This rearrangement joins TRBV11-2 to TRBJ1-6, with TRBD1 identical over 7 bases. The CDR3 DNA reads TGTGCCAGCAGCTTTAGTTACAGGGGAAGGAATTCACCCCTCCACTTT. It yields the protein CASSFSYRGRNSPLHF.